This T cell receptor (beta chain) appears in the sequencing data of a study of T cell changes during pregnancy in multiple sclerosis. Data came from immunoSEQ multiplex PCR; TCRdb stores just in-frame clones and leaves some out. The table has tens of thousands of clones, 89% seen once. CDR3 length: 16 amino acids. In germline, CDR1 is LNHNV, CDR2 YYDKDF (reference sequence). The V end lost 0 bases, the J end lost 0 bases, and 6 bases lay between the germline ends. The sequence derives from a female donor with multiple sclerosis, enrolled in a pregnancy study. Sequencing was performed on CD8+ T cells from peripheral blood mononuclear cells, taken in the second trimester of pregnancy. This rearrangement joins TRBV15 to TRBJ2-6; D gene ambiguous. This CDR3 reads CATSRDSNSGANVLTF. As DNA, the CDR3 is TGTGCCACCAGCAGAGATTCTAACTCTGGGGCCAACGTCCTGACTTTC.